This TCR beta chain originates from a study of cytomegalovirus exposure and HLA in healthy donors. The repertoire was sequenced with immunoSEQ multiplex PCR; TCRdb's copy has only in-frame clones and lacks some. The sample includes some 130,000 clones, around nine tenths of them seen just once. CDR1 and CDR2 from the germline V gene are SGDLS and YYNGEE. Trimming took 0 bases from V and 1 from J, leaving 10 bases between them. This CDR3 comprises 15 residues. This chain connects TRBV9 to TRBJ1-2; no clear D gene. This clonotype was obtained from a man between 25 and 39 years old in good health and CMV-seronegative. Source material: PBMCs. The CDR3 spells CASSVVPGSNYGYTF. Here the CDR3 DNA reads TGTGCCAGCAGCGTAGTCCCGGGGAGTAACTATGGCTACACCTTC.